A single sample gave rise to the 12 T cell receptor beta chains below, sequenced in a study of response to subunit inactivated influenza vaccine. Each CDR3 protein gets one entry after TCRdb re-called the RT-PCR reads with MiXCR. In the table there are 450,000 to 600,000 distinct CDR3 sequences, about 15% of which are singletons. The source was CD4+ T cells sorted from PBMCs, collected about 24 months after vaccination. The receptors derive from a man aged 45 to 75 who received an inactivated influenza vaccine.

This chain connects TRBV4-2 to TRBJ2-3; D not certain. The CDR3 runs to 14 residues. Trimming shortened V by 2 bases and J by 4 bases, and 10 bases separated the two germline ends. Germline CDR1 is LGHNA and CDR2 is YNFKEQ. The CDR3 spells CASSQRGLADTQYF. The CDR3 DNA follows: TGTGCCAGCAGCCAACGAGGTTTGGCAGATACGCAGTATTTT.

The rearrangement links TRBV29-1 to TRBJ2-1; no definite D call. Germline CDR1 is SQVTM and CDR2 is ANQGSEA. V lost 8 bases, J lost 1 base, and 9 bases lay in between. The CDR3 contains 12 residues. The CDR3 nucleotides read TGCAGCCATGCCCCGTCCTACAATGAGCAGTTCTTC. This translates into CSHAPSYNEQFF.

This clonotype appeared a few times. The gene calls are TRBV4-3 and TRBJ2-1; D is undetermined. V lost 0 bases and J lost 8, with 14 bases in between. Germline V gives CDR1 LGHNA, CDR2 YSLEER. This CDR3 spans 15 amino acids. CDR3 DNA sequence: TGCGCCAGCAGCCAAGATCCAGGAGCCGGCCATGAGCAGTTCTTC. It translates to CASSQDPGAGHEQFF.

CDR3 in DNA: TGTGCCATCAGTGATCCAGGTCAATCCTACGAGCAGTACTTC. Translated, it gives CAISDPGQSYEQYF. V gene TRBV10-3 combines with J gene TRBJ2-7; D not certain. Looked up from germline, CDR1 is ENHRY and CDR2 is SYGVKD. The CDR3 has 14 amino acids. Trimming took 3 bases from V and 1 from J, leaving 10 bases between them.

This clonotype was detected a few times. The chain joins TRBV4-2 to TRBJ2-2, with D possibly TRBD1 on 5 matching bases. The CDR3 has 18 residues. From germline, CDR1 is LGHNA and CDR2 YNFKEQ. Trimming shortened V by 0 bases and J by 4 bases, and 18 bases separated the two germline ends. CDR3 in amino acids: CASSQDPARAGFTGELFF. As DNA, the CDR3 is TGTGCCAGCAGCCAAGATCCCGCTCGGGCAGGGTTCACCGGGGAGCTGTTTTTT.

The CDR3 loop reads CSATSSRGPRRSQYF. In nucleotides, the CDR3 is TGCAGTGCTACCAGTAGTCGGGGACCTAGGCGGAGCCAGTACTTC. The V and J genes are TRBV20-1 and TRBJ2-5; D could derive from TRBD1 or TRBD2 (5 bases each). Between the trimmed V and J ends, which lost 4 bases and 10 bases, there was a span of 25 bases. Looked up from germline, CDR1 is DFQATT and CDR2 is SNEGSKA (reference sequence). This CDR3 has 15 residues.

This clonotype was picked up a small number of times. The rearrangement joins TRBV20-1 to TRBJ2-7, with D maybe TRBD2 (7 bases). CDR3 length: 15 amino acids. The germline V gene has CDR1 DFQATT and CDR2 SNEGSKA (reference sequence). The V and J ends lost 0 bases and 2 bases respectively, with 14 bases between them. The CDR3 sequence: CSARDPAGHTYEQYF. DNA of the CDR3: TGCAGTGCTAGAGACCCAGCGGGACACACCTACGAGCAGTACTTC.

The rearrangement links TRBV9 to TRBJ1-1, with D perhaps TRBD1 (5 bases). Trimming took 0 bases from V and 3 from J, leaving 9 bases between them. This CDR3 has 14 residues. Looked up from germline, CDR1 is SGDLS and CDR2 is YYNGEE. CDR3 coding DNA: TGTGCCAGCAGCGTAGCACAGGTGGACACTGAAGCTTTCTTT. Protein product: CASSVAQVDTEAFF.

The genes are TRBV5-6 and TRBJ2-5; possibly TRBD1 for D (6 bases). Germline values: CDR1 SGHDT, CDR2 YYEEEE. This CDR3 has 14 amino acids. The germline V and J ends were trimmed by 0 bases and 4 bases, with 10 bases remaining between them. The DNA for the CDR3 is TGTGCCAGCAGCTTGGCCAGGGGCCCAGAGACCCAGTACTTC. Amino acids: CASSLARGPETQYF.

This clonotype was counted between two and nine times. V gene TRBV18 combines with J gene TRBJ2-5, with D possibly TRBD1 on 6 matching bases. CDR1 is KGHSH and CDR2 is LQKENI in the germline V gene. The CDR3 consists of 13 residues. V was shortened by 6 bases and J by 5 bases, with 13 bases between the two germline ends. The CDR3 spells CASSRTAGETQYF. The DNA of the CDR3 is TGTGCCAGCTCCCGGACAGCTGGGGAGACCCAGTACTTC.

This clonotype was counted at least ten times. The chain carries TRBV4-3 and TRBJ2-2; a possible D gene is TRBD2 (6 bases). The CDR3 is 16 residues long. V lost 2 bases and J lost 5, with 15 bases in between. CDR1 is LGHNA and CDR2 is YSLEER in the germline V gene. The CDR3 is CASSQFSSRGTGELFF. DNA of the CDR3: TGCGCCAGCAGCCAATTTTCTTCCCGGGGGACCGGGGAGCTGTTTTTT.

The CDR3 coding sequence is TGCAGCGTTGGTGGCTTAAAACCAAACACCGGGGAGCTGTTTTTT. Translation: CSVGGLKPNTGELFF. This chain links TRBV29-1 with TRBJ2-2; no definite D call. This CDR3 has 15 amino acids. V dropped 4 bases and J dropped 2 bases, with 14 bases sitting between them. Germline V gene data show CDR1 as SQVTM and CDR2 as ANQGSEA.